The clone carrying this TCR beta chain was recorded once. Its target is unknown. TCRdb keeps only in-frame clones here, not all; method: immunoSEQ multiplex PCR. The sample consists of 13,000 or so clones, 74% of them appearing once. Grafts had their tissue processed, releasing intraepithelial and lamina propria lymphocytes. This record comes from a study of graft-versus-host responses after intestinal transplantation. At the level of the study: The transplants performed in recipients were multivisceral, liver-intestinal, or isolated intestinal. Each patient got anti-thymocyte globulin induction, then tacrolimus and steroids for two to four years. Overall study results and limits: When patients had graft-donor T cell macrochimerism, their allografts held high graft-versus-host to host-versus-graft clonal ratios.

The CDR3 loop spans 17 amino acids. The chain joins TRBV21-1 to TRBJ1-2; TRBD1, the table's D call, lacks a check against the DNA. TRBV21-1 is given as a pseudogene. The clonotype originates from a human patient who received an intestinal transplant, so some T cells may come from the graft donor. The sequencing here drew on ileum tissue, taken 16 days after intestinal transplant. The CDR3 nucleotides are TGTGCCAGCAGCGAAATGCCCAGGACAGGGATTAACTATGGCTACACCTTC. Protein sequence: CASSEMPRTGINYGYTF.